This TCR beta chain was recorded in a study of blood T cells in healthy people across ages. Study results and limitations: Across the age range, TCR beta diversity per million T cells fell in a roughly linear way.

Then a second PCR, running roughly 7 to 11 cycles, was carried out with a sample-barcoded 5' primer and a J-beta primer mix. TCRdb recomputed calls from the 5' RACE reads with MiXCR, one row per CDR3 protein. This sample yields about 1 million distinct CDR3 sequences, of which 45% are seen a single time; 18% belongs to the top ten. As concerns this clonotype: Its antigen is not identified.

The sample providers were healthy Caucasian people from Russia, aged roughly 6 to 95. Germline assignment: CDR1 SGHTA and CDR2 FQGNSA. CDR3 length: 17 amino acids. The V gene end was trimmed by 2 bases and the J gene end by 2 bases; junction bases not matched to a gene: 10. The TCR was taken from a woman aged 55-69 years in good health. This chain joins TRBV7-2 and TRBJ2-3, with 7 bases identical to TRBD2. Sequenced sample: blood. CDR3 nucleotide sequence: TGTGCCAGCAGCTTATCCGAGGCGGGAGCGAACACAGATACGCAGTATTTT. It encodes CASSLSEAGANTDTQYF.